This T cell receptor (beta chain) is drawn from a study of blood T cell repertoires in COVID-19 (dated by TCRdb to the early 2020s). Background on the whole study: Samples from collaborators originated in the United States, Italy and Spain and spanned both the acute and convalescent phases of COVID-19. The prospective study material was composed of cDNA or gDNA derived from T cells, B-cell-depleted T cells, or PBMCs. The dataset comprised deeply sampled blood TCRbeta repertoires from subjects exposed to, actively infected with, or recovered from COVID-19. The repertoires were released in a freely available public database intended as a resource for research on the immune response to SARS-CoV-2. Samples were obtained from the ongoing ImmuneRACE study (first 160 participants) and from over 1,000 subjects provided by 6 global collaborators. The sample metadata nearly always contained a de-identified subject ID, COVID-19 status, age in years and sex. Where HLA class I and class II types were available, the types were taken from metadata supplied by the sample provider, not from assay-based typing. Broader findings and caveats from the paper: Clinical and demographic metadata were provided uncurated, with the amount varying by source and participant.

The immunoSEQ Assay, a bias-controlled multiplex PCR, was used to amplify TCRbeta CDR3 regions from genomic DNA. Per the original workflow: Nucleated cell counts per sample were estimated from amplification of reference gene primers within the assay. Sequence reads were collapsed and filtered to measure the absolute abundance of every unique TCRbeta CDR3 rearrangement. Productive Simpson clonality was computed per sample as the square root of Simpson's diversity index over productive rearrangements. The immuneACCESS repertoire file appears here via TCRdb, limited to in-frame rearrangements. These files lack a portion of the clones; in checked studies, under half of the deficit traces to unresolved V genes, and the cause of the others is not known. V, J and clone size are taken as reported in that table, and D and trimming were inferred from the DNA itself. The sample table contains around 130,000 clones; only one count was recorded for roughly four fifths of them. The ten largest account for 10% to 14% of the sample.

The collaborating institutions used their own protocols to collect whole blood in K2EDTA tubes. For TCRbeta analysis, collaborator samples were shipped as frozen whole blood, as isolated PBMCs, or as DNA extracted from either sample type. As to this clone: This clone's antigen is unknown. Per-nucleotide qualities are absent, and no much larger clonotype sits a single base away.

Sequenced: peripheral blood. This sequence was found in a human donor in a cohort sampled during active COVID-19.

The CDR3 loop reads CAISPAGEADTQYF. The DNA sequence follows: TGTGCCATTAGTCCAGCGGGGGAGGCAGATACGCAGTATTTT. The V gene is TRBV10-3 and the J gene is TRBJ2-3; 8 central bases correspond to TRBD2. The CDR3 has 14 amino acids, counting the end cysteine and phenylalanine. Only the CDR3 region is kept as DNA, spanning 42 bases read in frame from base 1. CDR1 and CDR2 were assigned from the germline V gene as ENHRY and SYGVKD. Ends trimmed: V by 9 bases, J by 4 bases; bases unmatched to a gene: 9.